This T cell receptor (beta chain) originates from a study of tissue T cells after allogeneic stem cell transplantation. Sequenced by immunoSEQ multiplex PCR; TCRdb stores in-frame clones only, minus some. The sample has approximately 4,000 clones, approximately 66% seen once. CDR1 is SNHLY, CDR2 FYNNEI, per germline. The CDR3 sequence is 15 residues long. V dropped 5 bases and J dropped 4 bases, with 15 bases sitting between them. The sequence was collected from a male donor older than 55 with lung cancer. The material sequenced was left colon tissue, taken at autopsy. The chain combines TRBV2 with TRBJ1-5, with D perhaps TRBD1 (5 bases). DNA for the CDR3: TGTGCCAGCAGTCCGGACATCCAAGGGAATCAGCCCCAGCATTTT. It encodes CASSPDIQGNQPQHF.